This is a list of T cell receptor beta chains from one sample in a study of cytomegalovirus exposure and HLA in healthy donors. Using immunoSEQ multiplex PCR, the repertoire was profiled, and TCRdb retains in-frame clones only, with some absent. The profile shows under 200,000 clones, 75% to 90% of them singletons. The sequencing input was PBMCs. The receptors originated from a young woman in good health and CMV-seronegative. The CDR3 runs from the conserved cysteine through the conserved F or W. A D gene is named only where the DNA matches it firmly. Some rows have no size entry. The others give once, few or many, or a class for an expanded clone.

>TRBJ1-4|TRBD1|NA|TRBV18
CASSRSQGAGEKLFF
TGTGCCAGCTCACGTTCACAGGGGGCCGGGGAAAAACTGTTTTTT
>TRBJ1-2|NA|NA|TRBV10-3
CAISESNSNYGYTF
TGTGCCATCAGTGAGTCTAACAGTAACTATGGCTACACCTTC
>TRBJ1-5|NA|NA|TRBV2
CASSVESGDQPQHF
TGTGCCAGCAGTGTGGAATCAGGTGATCAGCCCCAGCATTTT
>TRBJ1-2|NA|few|TRBV5-1
CASSLAVGGTYGYTF
TGCGCCAGCAGCTTGGCCGTCGGAGGGACTTATGGCTACACCTTC
>TRBJ1-2|NA|NA|TRBV10-2
CASSAPVLANYGYTF
TGCGCCAGCAGTGCCCCGGTTCTAGCTAACTATGGCTACACCTTC
>TRBJ2-7|NA|once|TRBV20-1
CSARRSHEQYF
TGCAGTGCTAGGCGCTCCCACGAGCAGTACTTC
>TRBJ1-4|NA|NA|TRBV10-3
CAISESPATNEKLFF
TGTGCCATCAGTGAGTCACCGGCAACTAATGAAAAACTGTTTTTT
>TRBJ2-3|NA|NA|TRBV7-2
CASSLGGPGYTDTQYF
TGTGCCAGCAGCTTAGGAGGGCCCGGGTACACAGATACGCAGTATTTT
>TRBJ2-3|NA|NA|TRBV4-1
CASSPTGSRGGDTQYF
TGCGCCAGCAGCCCCACAGGAAGTAGGGGAGGAGATACGCAGTATTTT
>TRBJ1-2|NA|NA|TRBV6-5
CASSYSTQDYGYTF
TGTGCCAGCAGTTACTCGACCCAGGACTATGGCTACACCTTC
>TRBJ1-3|NA|NA|TRBV23-1
CASSLSGKNTIYF
TGCGCCAGCAGTCTCTCCGGGAAAAACACCATATATTTT
>TRBJ1-4|NA|NA|TRBV19
CASSITGSEKLFF
TGTGCCAGTAGTATTACGGGAAGTGAAAAACTGTTTTTT
>TRBJ2-2|NA|NA|TRBV4-1
CASSRTELNTGELFF
TGCGCCAGCAGTCGGACAGAGTTGAACACCGGGGAGCTGTTTTTT
>TRBJ2-3|NA|NA|TRBV6-6
CASSYSTQGRDTQYF
TGTGCCAGCAGTTACTCAACACAGGGTCGGGATACGCAGTATTTT
>TRBJ2-2|TRBD2|NA|TRBV19
CASSIESGALGELFF
TGTGCCAGTAGTATAGAGAGCGGGGCCCTCGGGGAGCTGTTTTTT
>TRBJ2-5|TRBD1|NA|TRBV7-9
CASSPDRVIIRETQYF
TGTGCCAGCAGCCCCGACAGGGTAATAATAAGGGAGACCCAGTACTTC
>TRBJ2-3|TRBD2|NA|TRBV9
CASSVGGLAGDTQYF
TGTGCCAGCAGCGTAGGGGGACTAGCGGGAGATACGCAGTATTTT
>TRBJ2-2|TRBD1|NA|TRBV5-1
CASSPGTATGELFF
TGCGCCAGCAGCCCGGGGACAGCCACCGGGGAGCTGTTTTTT
>TRBJ2-5|NA|once|TRBV7-8
CASSLGGGQETQYF
TGTGCCAGCAGCTTAGGGGGAGGCCAAGAGACCCAGTACTTC
>TRBJ2-5|NA|NA|TRBV7-8
CASSLVVRGIQETQYF
TGTGCCAGCAGCTTAGTTGTCAGGGGAATCCAAGAGACCCAGTACTTC
>TRBJ1-2|NA|NA|TRBV7-9
CASSLGEGQPVYTF
TGTGCCAGCAGCTTAGGAGAGGGCCAGCCGGTCTACACCTTC
>TRBJ1-2|NA|NA|TRBV30
CAWSPLSGRGNYGYPF
TGTGCCTGGAGCCCGCTCTCGGGCAGGGGAAACTATGGCTACCCCTTC
>TRBJ1-5|TRBD1|NA|TRBV28
CASSLSLWDRGLNQPQHF
TGTGCCAGCAGTTTAAGTCTCTGGGACAGGGGGCTAAATCAGCCCCAGCATTTT
>TRBJ1-1|NA|NA|TRBV30
CAWSDLTEAFF
TGTGCCTGGAGTGATCTAACTGAAGCTTTCTTT
>TRBJ1-2|NA|NA|TRBV28
CASSPTPPQAHYGYTF
TGTGCCAGCAGTCCCACCCCCCCACAGGCCCACTATGGCTACACCTTC
>TRBJ1-5|NA|NA|TRBV6-1
CASSDATGVSNQPQHF
TGTGCCAGCAGTGACGCGACAGGCGTAAGCAATCAGCCCCAGCATTTT
>TRBJ1-2|NA|NA|TRBV7-9
CASSLDLSSNYGYTF
TGTGCCAGCAGCTTAGATTTGTCCTCCAACTATGGCTACACCTTC
>TRBJ2-3|TRBD2|NA|TRBV19
CASAPGGGADTQYF
TGTGCCAGCGCGCCGGGCGGGGGGGCAGATACGCAGTATTTT
>TRBJ2-1|TRBD1|NA|TRBV5-1
CASSSWTGAYNEQFF
TGCGCCAGCAGCTCTTGGACAGGGGCCTACAATGAGCAGTTCTTC
>TRBJ2-2|TRBD1|NA|TRBV7-6
CASSFRGTSLTGELFF
TGTGCCAGCAGCTTCAGGGGGACGTCTCTTACCGGGGAGCTGTTTTTT
>TRBJ1-2|TRBD1|NA|TRBV13
CASSSGQGNGYTF
TGTGCCAGCAGCTCGGGACAGGGAAATGGCTACACCTTC
>TRBJ2-1|NA|NA|TRBV10-2
CASSEGGGSYNEQFF
TGCGCCAGCAGTGAGGGTGGCGGGTCCTACAATGAGCAGTTCTTC
>TRBJ2-5|TRBD1|NA|TRBV6-4
CASSAGTGQETQYF
TGTGCCAGCAGTGCTGGGACAGGGCAAGAGACCCAGTACTTC
>TRBJ2-3|NA|NA|TRBV7-3
CASSYLGAGKFTDTQYF
TGTGCCAGCAGCTACCTTGGGGCAGGGAAATTCACAGATACGCAGTATTTT
>TRBJ1-5|TRBD1|NA|TRBV6-6
CASSGQGRAQPQHF
TGTGCCAGCAGTGGACAGGGGAGGGCTCAGCCCCAGCATTTT
>TRBJ2-2|NA|NA|TRBV6-5
CASSYTGQYTGELFF
TGTGCCAGCAGTTACACCGGACAGTACACCGGGGAGCTGTTTTTT
>TRBJ1-1|TRBD1|NA|TRBV29-1
CSSRTGGTEAFF
TGCAGCTCCAGGACAGGGGGCACTGAAGCTTTCTTT
>TRBJ2-3|NA|NA|TRBV7-9
CASSSAGTDTQYF
TGTGCCAGCAGCTCCGCAGGGACAGATACGCAGTATTTT
>TRBJ2-3|NA|NA|TRBV5-1
CASSFPGADTQYF
TGCGCCAGCAGCTTCCCGGGAGCAGATACGCAGTATTTT
>TRBJ1-2|NA|NA|TRBV10-1
CASSDRAGGYTF
TGCGCCAGCAGTGACAGAGCGGGGGGCTACACCTTC
>TRBJ2-2|TRBD2|NA|TRBV30
CAWSVWPRGGRANTGELFF
TGTGCCTGGAGTGTATGGCCACGGGGCGGGAGGGCCAATACCGGGGAGCTGTTTTTT
>TRBJ1-3|TRBD1|few|TRBV5-5
CASTRDRYSGNTIYF
TGTGCCAGCACCAGGGACAGATACTCTGGAAACACCATATATTTT
>TRBJ2-7|TRBD2|once|TRBV9
CASSPQPGLAREQYF
TGTGCCAGCAGCCCGCAACCGGGACTAGCGAGGGAGCAGTACTTC
>TRBJ2-1|NA|NA|TRBV5-4
CASSSEGEQFF
TGTGCCAGCAGTTCCGAGGGTGAGCAGTTCTTC
>TRBJ2-7|NA|NA|TRBV27
CASSFPADTYEQYF
TGTGCCAGCAGTTTTCCCGCGGATACCTACGAGCAGTACTTC
>TRBJ1-1|NA|NA|TRBV2
CASKVETGGTEAFF
TGTGCCAGCAAGGTTGAGACAGGAGGCACTGAAGCTTTCTTT
>TRBJ1-1|NA|NA|TRBV28
CASATDSMNTEAFF
TGTGCCAGCGCGACGGACAGCATGAACACTGAAGCTTTCTTT
>TRBJ1-2|NA|once|TRBV30
CAWSARRDYGYTF
TGTGCCTGGAGCGCTAGGAGGGACTATGGCTACACCTTC
>TRBJ2-7|NA|NA|TRBV27
CASSPGTPSSYEQYF
TGTGCCAGCAGTCCGGGGACTCCCTCTTCCTACGAGCAGTACTTC
>TRBJ2-1|NA|NA|TRBV5-1
CASSMGGEMGYNEQFF
TGCGCCAGCAGCATGGGTGGGGAGATGGGGTACAATGAGCAGTTCTTC
>TRBJ1-3|NA|NA|TRBV2
CASRDGGRNTIYF
TGTGCCAGCAGGGACGGGGGGAGAAACACCATATATTTT
>TRBJ2-2|TRBD1|NA|TRBV28
CASSPDRGNTGELFF
TGTGCCAGCAGTCCGGACAGGGGGAACACCGGGGAGCTGTTTTTT
>TRBJ1-1|NA|NA|TRBV6-6
CASIEHGGTEAFF
TGTGCCAGCATCGAACATGGGGGGACTGAAGCTTTCTTT
>TRBJ2-7|NA|NA|TRBV5-5
CASSLTGSWNEQYF
TGTGCCAGCAGCTTAACAGGGAGCTGGAACGAGCAGTACTTC